This T cell receptor beta chain was recorded in a study of technical replicates of blood from a handful of donors. This table comes from immunoSEQ multiplex PCR, and its TCRdb copy is limited to in-frame clones, with some not included. Counted here are approximately 89,000 clones, about 94% occurring once; the ten biggest clones make up 0.24%. The clonotype originates from a human donor in good health. Sequenced input: T cells isolated from PBMCs.

CDR3 sequence (DNA): TGTGCCAGTAAATTAGGGACAGGTTCTTACGAGCAGTACTTC. Residues: CASKLGTGSYEQYF. The chain links TRBV19 to TRBJ2-7; TRBD1 matches at 8 bases. Germline trimming cut 7 bases from V and 4 bases from J; bases unmatched to any gene: 9. Germline loops: CDR1 LNHDA, CDR2 SQIVND (reference sequence). CDR3 size: 14 residues.